This T cell receptor beta chain was profiled in a study of cytotoxic CD8 clonotypes in ibrutinib-treated CLL. Study-level points and caveats: Baseline levels of clonality went above those of age-matched healthy donors and moved with circulating CD8+ T-cell counts. Clonality, elevated at ibrutinib response, dropped back toward baseline at progression.

Sequencing was designed to attain a depth spanning 1 in 200,000 to 1 in 1 million T cells. Only in-frame clones appear in the TCRdb table, and some are missing; sequencing was by immunoSEQ multiplex PCR. The sample contains about 25,000 clones, roughly two thirds of which appear only once. Trimming removed 0 bases at V and 7 bases at J, with 15 bases between. The CDR3 is made up of 15 amino acids. Germline CDR1 reads LGHNA; CDR2 reads YSLEER. A note on this clone: What it recognizes is unknown.

This chain links TRBV4-3 with TRBJ1-1; tentatively, D is TRBD1 (5 bases). The specimen comprised PBMCs, sampled at disease progression, from a patient treated with ibrutinib. The clonotype was recovered from a human donor with chronic lymphocytic leukemia. The CDR3 region has the DNA TGCGCCAGCAGCCAAGACCGGGGGTTTACTGGTGAAGCTTTCTTT. Translating gives CASSQDRGFTGEAFF.